Listed here are 5 T cell receptor beta chains from one sample, sequenced in a study of shared clonotypes between healthy human individuals. CD45RO-negative, CCR7-positively selected cells formed the naive CD8 fraction, excluding terminally differentiated effector memory CD45RA+ cells. This table comes from immunoSEQ multiplex PCR, and its TCRdb copy is limited to in-frame clones, with some not included. Of under 1 million clones listed, roughly 92% are singletons. The material sequenced was naive CD8+ T cells sorted from blood. All receptors derive from a young man in good health.

The chain uses TRBV2 and TRBJ1-1; tentatively, D is TRBD1 (5 bases). The V gene's germline CDR1 is SNHLY and CDR2 FYNNEI. The CDR3 spans 16 residues. V lost 1 base and J lost 7, with 19 bases in between. In DNA, the CDR3 is TGTGCCAGCAGTGAAGAGGAGACACTTCTCAGGGTTGAAGCTTTCTTT. Translation: CASSEEETLLRVEAFF.

As for this clone: The sample carries other DNA sequences with the same CDR3. The V and J genes are TRBV19 and TRBJ2-7; 10 bases agree with TRBD1. The germline V gene encodes CDR1 LNHDA and CDR2 SQIVND (reference sequence). Trimming at V came to 4 bases and at J to 4 bases, leaving 4 bases not matched to a gene. The CDR3 is made up of 14 amino acids. CDR3 in amino acids: CASSTGTGDYEQYF. The CDR3 coding sequence is TGTGCCAGTAGTACCGGGACAGGGGATTACGAGCAGTACTTC.

The chain combines TRBV29-1 with TRBJ1-2, with 10 bases identical to TRBD1. The CDR3 extends over 15 amino acids. In germline, CDR1 is SQVTM, CDR2 ANQGSEA. Germline trimming cut 7 bases from V and 6 bases from J; bases unmatched to any gene: 14. The CDR3 region has the DNA TGCAGCGCCGAACGCCGGGACAGGGGCTTGAATGGCTACACCTTC. Encoded protein: CSAERRDRGLNGYTF.

This chain uses TRBV7-9 with TRBJ2-1; D perhaps matches TRBD1 (5 bases). Germline CDR1 is SEHNR and CDR2 is FQNEAQ (reference sequence). CDR3 length equals 14 residues. The V end was cut by 5 bases, the J end by 15 bases, with 23 bases between. CDR3 coding DNA: TGTGCCAGCAGCAAAATGCAAAAACCGGACACCGGGTTCTTC. Translating gives CASSKMQKPDTGFF.

This chain uses TRBV19 with TRBJ1-4, with D perhaps TRBD1 (6 bases). Germline CDR1 LNHDA, CDR2 SQIVND (reference sequence). Trimming cost V 7 bases and J 0 bases, with 15 bases left between them. The CDR3 covers 16 residues. CDR3 DNA: TGTGCCAGTAAAACGGAGGCAGGGGCAACTAATGAAAAACTGTTTTTT. As protein: CASKTEAGATNEKLFF.